Sequencing of this T cell receptor (beta chain) was carried out in a study of shared clonotypes between healthy human individuals. About this clone: Its target is unknown.

General study points: Tissue TCR repertoires likely differ from these blood-only repertoires.

At deep level, the assay was performed. Sequenced by immunoSEQ multiplex PCR; TCRdb stores in-frame clones only, minus some. The sample has 2 million to 2.5 million clones; under 97% are singletons. Germline V CDR1 and CDR2: SGHNT, YENEEA. Trimming left V 5 bases short and J 1 base short, with 8 bases between. The CDR3 extends over 13 amino acids. Sequencing was performed on naive CD4+ T cells sorted from blood. The subset here: CD45RA+ positively selected. This chain connects TRBV11-3 to TRBJ2-5; maybe TRBD1 (7 bases). This TCR came from a man younger than 35 in good health. CDR3 amino acids: CASSQGGQETQYF. CDR3 bases: TGTGCCAGCAGCCAGGGGGGCCAAGAGACCCAGTACTTC.